The T cell receptor (beta chain) described here comes from a study of CDR3 diversity in severe acne. TCRdb reprocessed the PCR reads with MiXCR, giving one entry per CDR3 protein. The sample holds some 84,000 distinct CDR3 sequences, about 50% seen once. CDR3 length: 18 amino acids. J gave up 6 bases and V 3 bases, and 17 bases lay outside the gene matches. Germline V gene data show CDR1 as SGHDN and CDR2 as FVKESK. The sample taken for sequencing was blood. This receptor was taken from a male donor in good health, serving as a control. The J gene is TRBJ2-1, the V gene TRBV14, with 7 bases identical to TRBD1. The DNA of the CDR3 is TGTGCCAGCAGCCACGAAGTGGGATTACAGGGGACACCCAATGAGCAGTTCTTC. Encoded protein: CASSHEVGLQGTPNEQFF.